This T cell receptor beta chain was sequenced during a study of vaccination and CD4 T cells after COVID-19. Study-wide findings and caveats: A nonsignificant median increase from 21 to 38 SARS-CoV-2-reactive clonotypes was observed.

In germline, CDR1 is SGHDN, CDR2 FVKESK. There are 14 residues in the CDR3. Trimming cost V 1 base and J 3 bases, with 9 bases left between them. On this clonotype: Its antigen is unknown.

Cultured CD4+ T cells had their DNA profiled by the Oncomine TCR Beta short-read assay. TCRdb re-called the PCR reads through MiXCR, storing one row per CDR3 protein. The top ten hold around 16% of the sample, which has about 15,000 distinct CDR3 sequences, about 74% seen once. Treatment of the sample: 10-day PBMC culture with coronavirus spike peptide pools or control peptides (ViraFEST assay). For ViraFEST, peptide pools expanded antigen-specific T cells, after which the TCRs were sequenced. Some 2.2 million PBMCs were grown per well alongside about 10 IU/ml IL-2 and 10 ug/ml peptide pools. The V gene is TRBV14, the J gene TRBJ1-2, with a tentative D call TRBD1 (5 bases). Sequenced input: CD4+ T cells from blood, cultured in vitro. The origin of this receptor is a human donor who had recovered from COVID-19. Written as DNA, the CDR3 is TGTGCCAGCAGCCAAGCAGGGTCCCACTATGGCTACACCTTC. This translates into CASSQAGSHYGYTF.